This T cell receptor beta chain was documented in a study of T-cell reconstitution after alpha-beta-depleted transplantation in children. Construction of the TCRbeta library involved unique molecular identifiers. TCRdb analysed the PCR reads with MiXCR anew, one entry per CDR3 protein. The sample holds under 850,000 distinct CDR3 sequences; roughly 13% are singletons and the top ten take 0.75% to 0.85%. Germline lookup yields CDR1 MGHRA and CDR2 YSYEKL. The CDR3 consists of 18 residues. The V segment lost 0 bases and the J segment 7 bases; nucleotides outside the gene matches: 15. The sample in question was PBMCs, obtained before TCRalphabeta/CD19-depleted stem cell transplant. The J gene is TRBJ2-1, the V gene TRBV4-1; 7 nucleotides align to TRBD2. This sequence originates from a girl aged 2 to 10 with congenital amegakaryocytic thrombocytopenia, due to receive a stem cell transplant. The CDR3 DNA follows: TGCGCCAGCAGCCAAGATCTCATCGCTAGCGGCCGGTATAATGAGCAGTTCTTC. Translated, it gives CASSQDLIASGRYNEQFF.